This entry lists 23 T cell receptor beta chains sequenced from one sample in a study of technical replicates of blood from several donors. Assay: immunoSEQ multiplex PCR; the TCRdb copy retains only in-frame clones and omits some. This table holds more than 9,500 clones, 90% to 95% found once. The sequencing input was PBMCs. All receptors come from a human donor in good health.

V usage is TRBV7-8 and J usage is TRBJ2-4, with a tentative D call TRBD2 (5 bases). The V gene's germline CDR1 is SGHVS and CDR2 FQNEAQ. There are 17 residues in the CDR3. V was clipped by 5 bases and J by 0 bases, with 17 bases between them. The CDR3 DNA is TGTGCCAGCAGCCCTGCAAATCGGGGTGTAGCCAAAAACATTCAGTACTTC. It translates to CASSPANRGVAKNIQYF.

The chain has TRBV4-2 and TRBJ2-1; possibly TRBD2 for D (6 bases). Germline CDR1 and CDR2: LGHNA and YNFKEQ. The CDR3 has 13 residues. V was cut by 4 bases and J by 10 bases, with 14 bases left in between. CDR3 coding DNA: TGTGCCAGCAGCCCGGGACTCGGAGGGGAGCAGTTCTTC. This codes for CASSPGLGGEQFF.

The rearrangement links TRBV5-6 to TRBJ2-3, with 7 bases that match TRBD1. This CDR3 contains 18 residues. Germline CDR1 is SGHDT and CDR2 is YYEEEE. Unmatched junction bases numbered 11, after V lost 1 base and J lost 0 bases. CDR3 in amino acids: CASSLFRRQGASTDTQYF. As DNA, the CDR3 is TGTGCCAGCAGCTTGTTCCGACGACAGGGCGCAAGCACAGATACGCAGTATTTT.

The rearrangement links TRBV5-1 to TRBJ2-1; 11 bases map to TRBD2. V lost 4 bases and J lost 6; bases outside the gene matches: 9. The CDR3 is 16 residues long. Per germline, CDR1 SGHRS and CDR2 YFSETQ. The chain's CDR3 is CASSPLTSGSSNEQFF. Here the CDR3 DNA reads TGCGCCAGCAGCCCCCTCACTAGCGGGAGCAGCAATGAGCAGTTCTTC.

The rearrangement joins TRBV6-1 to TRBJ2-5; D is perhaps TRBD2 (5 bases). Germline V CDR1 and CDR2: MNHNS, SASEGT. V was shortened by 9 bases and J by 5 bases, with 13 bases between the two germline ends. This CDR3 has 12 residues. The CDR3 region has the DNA TGTGCCAGTGGACTCCGTAGCGAGACCCAGTACTTC. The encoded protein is CASGLRSETQYF.

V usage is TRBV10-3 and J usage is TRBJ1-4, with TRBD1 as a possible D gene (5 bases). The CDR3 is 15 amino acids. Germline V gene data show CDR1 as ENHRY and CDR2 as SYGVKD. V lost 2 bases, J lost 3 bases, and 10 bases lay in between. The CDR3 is CAISEQGGANEKLFF. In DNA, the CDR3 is TGTGCCATCAGTGAGCAAGGAGGGGCTAATGAAAAACTGTTTTTT.

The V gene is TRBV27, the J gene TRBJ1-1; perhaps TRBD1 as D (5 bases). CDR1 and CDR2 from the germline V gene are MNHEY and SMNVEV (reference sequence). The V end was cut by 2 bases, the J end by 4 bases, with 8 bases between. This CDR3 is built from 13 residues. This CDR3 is CASSLRGGTEAFF. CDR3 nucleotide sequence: TGTGCCAGCAGTTTACGGGGGGGCACTGAAGCTTTCTTT.

This CDR3 reads CASSDPTDSDEKLFF. CDR3 nucleotides: TGCGCCAGCAGTGACCCGACGGACAGCGATGAAAAACTGTTTTTT. The chain has TRBV10-1 and TRBJ1-4, with D perhaps matching TRBD1 (6 bases). In germline, CDR1 is WNHNN, CDR2 SYGVQD (reference sequence). This CDR3 comprises 15 residues. V lost 3 bases, J lost 6 bases, and 14 bases lay in between.

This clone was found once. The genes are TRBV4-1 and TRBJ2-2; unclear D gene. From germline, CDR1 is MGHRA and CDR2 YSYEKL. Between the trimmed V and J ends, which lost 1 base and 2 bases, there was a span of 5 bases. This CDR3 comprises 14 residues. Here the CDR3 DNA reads TGCGCCAGCAGCCAAGCGAGAAACACCGGGGAGCTGTTTTTT. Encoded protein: CASSQARNTGELFF.

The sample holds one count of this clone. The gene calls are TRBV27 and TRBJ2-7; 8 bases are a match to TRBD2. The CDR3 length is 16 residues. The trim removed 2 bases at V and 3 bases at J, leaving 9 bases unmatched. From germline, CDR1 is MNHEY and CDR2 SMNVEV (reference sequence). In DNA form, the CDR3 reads TGTGCCAGCAGTTTAGCCGGGACTAGGGGAGGCTACGAGCAGTACTTC. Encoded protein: CASSLAGTRGGYEQYF.

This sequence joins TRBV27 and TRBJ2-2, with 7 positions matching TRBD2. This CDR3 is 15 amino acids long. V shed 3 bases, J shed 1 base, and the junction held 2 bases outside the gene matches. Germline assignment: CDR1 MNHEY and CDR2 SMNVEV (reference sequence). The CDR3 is CASSLGLLNTGELFF. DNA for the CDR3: TGTGCCAGCAGTTTGGGACTACTGAACACCGGGGAGCTGTTTTTT.

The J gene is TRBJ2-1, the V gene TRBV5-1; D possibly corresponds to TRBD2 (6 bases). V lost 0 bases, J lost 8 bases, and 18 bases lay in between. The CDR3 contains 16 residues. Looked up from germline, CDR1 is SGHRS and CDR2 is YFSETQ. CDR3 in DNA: TGCGCCAGCAGCTTGGCTAGTGGACGGGGGTTCGATGAGCAGTTCTTC. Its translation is CASSLASGRGFDEQFF.

CDR3 bases: TGTGCCAGCAGCTTAGGGGAGAGAGATACGCAGTATTTT. Protein: CASSLGERDTQYF. The V and J genes are TRBV7-9 and TRBJ2-3; TRBD2 is a possible D gene (5 bases). This CDR3 spans 13 amino acids. V dropped 1 base and J dropped 5 bases, with 7 bases sitting between them. The germline gives CDR1 SEHNR, CDR2 FQNEAQ (reference sequence).

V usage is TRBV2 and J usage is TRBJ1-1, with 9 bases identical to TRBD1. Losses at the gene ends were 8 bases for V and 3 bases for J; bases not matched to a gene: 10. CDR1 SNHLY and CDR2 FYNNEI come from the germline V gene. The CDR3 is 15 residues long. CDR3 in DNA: TGTGCCAGCGGAACGATACAGGGGGCCTACACTGAAGCTTTCTTT. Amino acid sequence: CASGTIQGAYTEAFF.

This CDR3 is CASSPGSDPYGYTF. DNA for the CDR3: TGTGCCAGCAGCCCAGGGTCCGACCCCTATGGCTACACCTTC. The chain links TRBV5-4 to TRBJ1-2, with a weak D call TRBD1 (5 bases). V lost 4 bases and J 4 bases, leaving 14 bases between the germline ends. Germline assignment: CDR1 SGHNT and CDR2 YYREEE (reference sequence). This CDR3 has 14 residues.

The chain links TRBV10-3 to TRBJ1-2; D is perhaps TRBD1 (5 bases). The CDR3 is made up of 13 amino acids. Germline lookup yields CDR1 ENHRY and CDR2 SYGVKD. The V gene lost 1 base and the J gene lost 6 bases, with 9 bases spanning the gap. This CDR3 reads CAISEWGVDGYTF. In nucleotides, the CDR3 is TGTGCCATCAGTGAGTGGGGGGTTGATGGCTACACCTTC.

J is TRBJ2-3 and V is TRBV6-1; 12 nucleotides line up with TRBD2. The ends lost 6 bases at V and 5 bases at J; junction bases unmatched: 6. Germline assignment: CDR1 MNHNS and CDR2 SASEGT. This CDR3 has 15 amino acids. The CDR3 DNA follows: TGTGCCAGCAGGCGGACTAGCGGGGTGGGAGATACGCAGTATTTT. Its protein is CASRRTSGVGDTQYF.

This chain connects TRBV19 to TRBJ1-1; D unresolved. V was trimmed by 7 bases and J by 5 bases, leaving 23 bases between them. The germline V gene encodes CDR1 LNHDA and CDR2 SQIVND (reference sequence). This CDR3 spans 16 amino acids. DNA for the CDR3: TGTGCCAGTACCCAATGGGAGGCGGACCCAAGGACTGAAGCTTTCTTT. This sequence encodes CASTQWEADPRTEAFF. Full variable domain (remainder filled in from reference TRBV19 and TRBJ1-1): DGGITQSPKYLFRKEGQNVTLSCEQNLNHDAMYWYRQDPGQGLRLIYYSQIVNDFQKGDIAEGYSVSREKKESFPLTVTSAQKNPTAFYLCASTQWEADPRTEAFFGQGTRLTVV.

The CDR3 coding sequence is TGTGCCAGCAGTTGGGGACAGGGGGGCTACGAGCAGTACTTC. Residues: CASSWGQGGYEQYF. The chain links TRBV6-5 to TRBJ2-7, with 11 bases fitting TRBD1. V shed 4 bases, J shed 3 bases, and the junction held 2 bases outside the gene matches. There are 14 residues in the CDR3. CDR1 and CDR2 (germline): MNHEY, SVGAGI.

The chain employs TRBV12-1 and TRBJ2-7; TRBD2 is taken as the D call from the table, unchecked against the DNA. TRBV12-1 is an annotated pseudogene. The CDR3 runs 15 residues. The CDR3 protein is CASRGFTSGTYEQYF. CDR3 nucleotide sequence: TGTGCCAGCAGGGGATTCACTAGCGGAACGTACGAGCAGTACTTC.

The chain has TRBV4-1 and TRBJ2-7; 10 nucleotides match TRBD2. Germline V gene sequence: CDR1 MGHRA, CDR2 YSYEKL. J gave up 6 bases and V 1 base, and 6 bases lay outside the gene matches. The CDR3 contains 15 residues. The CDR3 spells CASSQGLAGDGEQYF. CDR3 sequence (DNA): TGCGCCAGCAGCCAAGGGCTAGCGGGAGACGGCGAGCAGTACTTC.

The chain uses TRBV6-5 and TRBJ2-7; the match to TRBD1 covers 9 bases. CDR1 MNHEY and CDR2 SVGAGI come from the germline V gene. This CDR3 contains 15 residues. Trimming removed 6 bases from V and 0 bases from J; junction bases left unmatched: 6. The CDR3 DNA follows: TGTGCCAGCAGACTGACAGGGGGAATCTCCTACGAGCAGTACTTC. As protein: CASRLTGGISYEQYF.

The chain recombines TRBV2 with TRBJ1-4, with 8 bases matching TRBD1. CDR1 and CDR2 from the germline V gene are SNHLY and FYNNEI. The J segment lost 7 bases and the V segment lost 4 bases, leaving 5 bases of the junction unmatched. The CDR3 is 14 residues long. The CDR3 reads CASSGGRGREKLFF. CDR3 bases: TGTGCCAGCAGTGGGGGCAGGGGGCGTGAAAAACTGTTTTTT.